This TCR beta chain came from a study of cytomegalovirus exposure and HLA in healthy donors. The study's findings and limits: Diagnosis of cytomegalovirus status made by the classifier reportedly showed high specificity and sensitivity.

Comment on this clone: Its antigen is as yet unknown.

Measured with immunoSEQ multiplex PCR; TCRdb has only the in-frame clones, and not every one. Counted here are about 130,000 clones, 89% occurring once; the ten biggest clones make up over 1%. The sequence was collected from a woman under 30 in good health and CMV-seronegative. Sequences were obtained from PBMCs.

CDR3 amino acids: CASTDVEGVYQPQHF. The CDR3 DNA reads TGTGCCAGCACCGACGTAGAGGGAGTCTATCAGCCCCAGCATTTT. The V and J genes are TRBV7-9 and TRBJ1-5; the D is unclear. V was cut by 7 bases and J by 5 bases, with 18 bases left in between. The CDR3 consists of 15 residues. The germline CDR1 and CDR2 sequences are SEHNR and FQNEAQ (reference sequence).